This T cell receptor beta chain derives from a study of blood T cell repertoires in COVID-19. About the study: PBMCs, B-cell-depleted T cells, or T cells provided the cDNA or gDNA that made up the material.

Assay: immunoSEQ multiplex PCR; the TCRdb copy retains only in-frame clones and omits some. This sample carries about 190,000 clones, 80% to 85% of them seen once, and the ten largest clones take under 4%. Germline loops: CDR1 MGHRA, CDR2 YSYEKL. V dropped 5 bases and J dropped 5; count of bases not matched to a gene: 7. This CDR3 is 14 amino acids long. The material sequenced was PBMCs or T cells enriched from blood (not recorded which). This chain joins TRBV4-1 and TRBJ1-2, with 8 bases matching TRBD1. The clonotype was recovered from a woman between 25 and 40 years old who had been exposed to COVID-19. CDR3 sequence reads: CASSGTGGLYGYTF. The CDR3 nucleotides are TGCGCCAGCAGCGGAACAGGGGGATTATATGGCTACACCTTC.